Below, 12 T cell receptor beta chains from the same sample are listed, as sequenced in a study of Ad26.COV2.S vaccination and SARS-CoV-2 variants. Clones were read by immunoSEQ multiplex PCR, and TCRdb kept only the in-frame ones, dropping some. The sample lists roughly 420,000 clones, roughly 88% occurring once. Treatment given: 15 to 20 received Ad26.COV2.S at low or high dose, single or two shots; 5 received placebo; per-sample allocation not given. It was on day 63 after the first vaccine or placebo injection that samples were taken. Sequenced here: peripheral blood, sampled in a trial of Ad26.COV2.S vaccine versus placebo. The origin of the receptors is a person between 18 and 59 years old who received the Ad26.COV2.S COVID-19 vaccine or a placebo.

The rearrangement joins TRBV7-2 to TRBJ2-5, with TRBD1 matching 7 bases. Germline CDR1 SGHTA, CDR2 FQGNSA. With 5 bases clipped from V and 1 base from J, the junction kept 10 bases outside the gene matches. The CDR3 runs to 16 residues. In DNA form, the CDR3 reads TGTGCCAGCAGCGCCTCCCCGACAGGGTTCCAAGAGACCCAGTACTTC. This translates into CASSASPTGFQETQYF.

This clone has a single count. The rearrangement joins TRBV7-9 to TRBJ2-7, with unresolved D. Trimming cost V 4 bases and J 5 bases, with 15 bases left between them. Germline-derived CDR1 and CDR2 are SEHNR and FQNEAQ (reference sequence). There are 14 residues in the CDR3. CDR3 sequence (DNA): TGTGCCAGCAGCTGGAAAGGGAAAGGCAACGAGCAGTACTTC. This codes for CASSWKGKGNEQYF.

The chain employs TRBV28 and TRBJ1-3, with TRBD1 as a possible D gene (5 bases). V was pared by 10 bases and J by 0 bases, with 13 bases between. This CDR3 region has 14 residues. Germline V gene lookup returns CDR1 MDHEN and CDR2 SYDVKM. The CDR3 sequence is CAIQPGGSGNTIYF. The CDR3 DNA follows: TGTGCCATCCAACCCGGGGGCTCTGGAAACACCATATATTTT. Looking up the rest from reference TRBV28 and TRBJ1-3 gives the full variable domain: DVKVTQSSRYLVKRTGEKVFLECVQDMDHENMFWYRQDPGLGLRLIYFSYDVKMKEKGDIPEGYSVSREKKERFSLILESASTNQTSMYLCAIQPGGSGNTIYFGEGSWLTVV.

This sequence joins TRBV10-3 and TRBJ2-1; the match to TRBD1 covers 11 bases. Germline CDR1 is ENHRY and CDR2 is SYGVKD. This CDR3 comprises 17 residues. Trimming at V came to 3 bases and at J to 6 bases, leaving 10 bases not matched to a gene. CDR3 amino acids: CAISDLLSGTGGNEQFF. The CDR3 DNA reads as TGTGCCATCAGTGACCTCTTATCCGGGACAGGGGGCAATGAGCAGTTCTTC.

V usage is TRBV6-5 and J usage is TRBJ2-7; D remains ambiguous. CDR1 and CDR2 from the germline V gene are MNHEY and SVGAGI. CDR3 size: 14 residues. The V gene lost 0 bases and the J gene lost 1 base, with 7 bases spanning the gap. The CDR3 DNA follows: TGTGCCAGCAGTTACTCAGAGGTGTCCTACGAGCAGTACTTC. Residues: CASSYSEVSYEQYF.

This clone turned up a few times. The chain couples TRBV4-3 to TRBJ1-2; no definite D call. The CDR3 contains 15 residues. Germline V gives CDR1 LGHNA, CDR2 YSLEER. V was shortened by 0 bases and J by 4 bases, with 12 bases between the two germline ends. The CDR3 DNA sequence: TGCGCCAGCAGCCAAGATGTGCAGGACTCCTATGGCTACACCTTC. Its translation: CASSQDVQDSYGYTF.

The CDR3 DNA is TGTGCCAGCAGCCCGTACAAAGTGGGACAGTTCCAAGGGCTGTTTTTT. Protein sequence: CASSPYKVGQFQGLFF. V usage is TRBV7-9 and J usage is TRBJ2-2; 7 nucleotides agree with TRBD1. The CDR3 is 16 residues long. CDR1 and CDR2 from the germline V gene are SEHNR and FQNEAQ (reference sequence). J gave up 13 bases and V 5 bases, and 19 bases lay outside the gene matches.

The CDR3 spells CASTRGPASMNTEAFF. Written as DNA, the CDR3 is TGTGCCAGTACGAGGGGTCCTGCATCCATGAACACTGAAGCTTTCTTT. V and J are TRBV19 and TRBJ1-1; the D gene is possibly TRBD1 (5 bases). This CDR3 contains 16 residues. CDR1 and CDR2 from the germline V gene are LNHDA and SQIVND (reference sequence). With 7 bases removed from V and 0 bases from J, the gap between germline ends came to 18 bases.

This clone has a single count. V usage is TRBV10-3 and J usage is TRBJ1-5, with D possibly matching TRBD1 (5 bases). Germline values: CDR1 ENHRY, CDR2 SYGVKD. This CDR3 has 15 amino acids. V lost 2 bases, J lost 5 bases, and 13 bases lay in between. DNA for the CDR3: TGTGCCATCAGTGAGGGGAGGGGCCGAGATCAGCCCCAGCATTTT. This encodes CAISEGRGRDQPQHF.

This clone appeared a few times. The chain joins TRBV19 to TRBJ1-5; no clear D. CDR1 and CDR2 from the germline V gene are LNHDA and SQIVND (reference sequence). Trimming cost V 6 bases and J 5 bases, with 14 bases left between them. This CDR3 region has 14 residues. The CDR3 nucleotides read TGTGCCAGTAGAGAGGTCGTCGCATATCAGCCCCAGCATTTT. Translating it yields CASREVVAYQPQHF.

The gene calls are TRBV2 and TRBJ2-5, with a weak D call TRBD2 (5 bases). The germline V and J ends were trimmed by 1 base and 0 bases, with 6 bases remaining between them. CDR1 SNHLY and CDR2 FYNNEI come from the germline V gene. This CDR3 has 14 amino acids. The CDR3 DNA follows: TGTGCCAGCAGTGAAGGAGGGTACCAAGAGACCCAGTACTTC. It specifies CASSEGGYQETQYF.

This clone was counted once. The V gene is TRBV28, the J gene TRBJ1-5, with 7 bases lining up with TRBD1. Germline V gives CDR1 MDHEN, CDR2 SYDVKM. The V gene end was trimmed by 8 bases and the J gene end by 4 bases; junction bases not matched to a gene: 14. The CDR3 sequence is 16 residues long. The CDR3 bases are TGTGCCAGCTTAATAAGGACAGGAGGGGTAAATCAGCCCCAGCATTTT. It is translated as CASLIRTGGVNQPQHF.